The 2 T cell receptor beta chains reported below all come from one sample, sequenced in a study of blood T cell repertoires in COVID-19. Profiled with immunoSEQ multiplex PCR; TCRdb holds only in-frame clones, not every one. The sample consists of roughly 120,000 clones, about 84% of them appearing once. The sequencing input was peripheral blood. The receptor set was obtained from an older woman with acute or convalescent COVID-19.

In DNA, the CDR3 is TGTGCCAGCAGTTTTCGGGAAATCACCATATATTTT. This sequence encodes CASSFREITIYF. J is TRBJ1-3 and V is TRBV12-3 or TRBV12-4, with unresolved D. Trimming took off 3 bases at V and 9 bases at J, with 9 bases between the two ends. The CDR3 sequence is 12 residues long.

In DNA, the CDR3 is TGTGCCATCAGTGGGGACAGACAGGATGAAAAACTGTTTTTT. Translated, it gives CAISGDRQDEKLFF. The chain is built from TRBV10-3 and TRBJ1-4; 7 bases are shared with TRBD1. The CDR3 totals 14 residues. Losses at the gene ends were 4 bases for V and 6 bases for J; bases not matched to a gene: 5. Germline lookup yields CDR1 ENHRY and CDR2 SYGVKD.